Listed here is a single TCR beta chain. CDR3 size: 12 residues. V lost 7 bases to trimming and J lost 7 bases; unmatched junction nucleotides: 3. This record comes from a study of blood T cell repertoires in COVID-19. Study-wide context: COVID-19 samples collected from the United States, Italy and Spain covered acute and convalescent phases. From T cells, B-cell-depleted T cells, or PBMCs came the material, which was cDNA or gDNA.

Under the authors' procedure: Estimates of nucleated cell counts were drawn from the amplification of reference gene primers. Sequencing used immunoSEQ multiplex PCR; TCRdb keeps in-frame clones, though not all of them. V and J calls and clone size are given by that table; D and trimming were obtained from the DNA. The sample has roughly 140,000 clones, roughly 80% seen once. The TCR sequence derives from a man in his 70s with acute or convalescent COVID-19. Sequencing was performed on peripheral blood. The chain links TRBV12-3 or TRBV12-4 to TRBJ1-4; 7 bases align to TRBD1. This chain's CDR3 is CASMDRSEKLFF. The CDR3 nucleotides are TGTGCCAGCATGGACAGGTCTGAAAAACTGTTTTTT.